This TCR beta chain was recovered during a study of early T cells in non-severe SARS-CoV-2 infection. A single record per CDR3 protein comes from TCRdb applying MiXCR to the 5' RACE reads. Of around 55,000 distinct CDR3 sequences listed, 5% to 7.5% are singletons. This clonotype was counted many times. This CDR3 region has 13 residues. V lost 1 base and J lost 11, with 14 bases in between. Germline assignment: CDR1 MDHEN and CDR2 SYDVKM. This sequence joins TRBV28 and TRBJ1-1, with D perhaps TRBD1 (5 bases). This sequence originates from an adult who was a healthcare worker with PCR-confirmed SARS-CoV-2 infection or an uninfected control (not recorded which). Here the sequenced sample was whole blood, taken at baseline. CDR3 region: CASSLLPRTSAFF. DNA for the CDR3: TGTGCCAGCAGTTTATTACCTCGGACATCGGCTTTCTTT.